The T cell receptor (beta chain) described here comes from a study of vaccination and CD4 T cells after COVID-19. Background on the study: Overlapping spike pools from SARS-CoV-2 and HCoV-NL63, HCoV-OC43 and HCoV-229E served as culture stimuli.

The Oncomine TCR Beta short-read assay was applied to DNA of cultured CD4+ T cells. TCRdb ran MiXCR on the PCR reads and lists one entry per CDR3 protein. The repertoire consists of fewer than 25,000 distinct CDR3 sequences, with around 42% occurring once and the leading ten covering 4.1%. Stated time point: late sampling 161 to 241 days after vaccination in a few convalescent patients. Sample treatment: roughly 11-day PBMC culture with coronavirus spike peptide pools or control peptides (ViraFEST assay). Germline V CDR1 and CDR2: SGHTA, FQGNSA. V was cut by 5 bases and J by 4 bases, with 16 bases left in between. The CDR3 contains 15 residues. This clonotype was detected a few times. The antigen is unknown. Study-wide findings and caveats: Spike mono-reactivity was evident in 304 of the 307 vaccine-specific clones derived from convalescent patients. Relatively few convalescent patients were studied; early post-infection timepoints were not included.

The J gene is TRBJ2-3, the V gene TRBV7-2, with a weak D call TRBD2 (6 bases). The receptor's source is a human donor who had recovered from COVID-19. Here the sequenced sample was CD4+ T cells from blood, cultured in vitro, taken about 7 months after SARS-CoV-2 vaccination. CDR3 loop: CASSRTMSPPDTQYF. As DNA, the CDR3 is TGTGCCAGCAGCCGGACTATGAGTCCCCCAGATACGCAGTATTTT.